Listed here are 30 T cell receptor beta chains from one sample, sequenced in a study of blood T cell repertoires in COVID-19. Libraries were prepared by immunoSEQ multiplex PCR; TCRdb keeps only in-frame clonotypes and omits some of them. The sample gives 250,000 to 300,000 clones, 87% of which show up once; more than 1.3% is in the top ten. Sequencing was done on a sample of peripheral blood. The receptors derive from a woman aged 40 to 50 who had recovered from COVID-19.

The CDR3, as DNA: TGTGCCAGCACCGGGGGGGCGTCGGAGGAGACCCAGTACTTC. Protein: CASTGGASEETQYF. V is TRBV7-8 and J is TRBJ2-5; 8 nucleotides line up with TRBD2. This CDR3 is built from 14 residues. Unmatched junction bases numbered 9, after V lost 7 bases and J lost 5 bases. Germline V lookup: CDR1 SGHVS, CDR2 FQNEAQ.

CDR3 protein: CASSQVTPWTGAGEAFF. The DNA of the CDR3 is TGCGCCAGCAGCCAAGTGACCCCCTGGACAGGGGCCGGTGAAGCTTTCTTT. This sequence joins TRBV4-1 and TRBJ1-1; 9 bases match TRBD1. J lost 7 bases, V lost 1 base, and 13 bases had no gene match. The CDR3 consists of 17 residues. Germline CDR1 reads MGHRA; CDR2 reads YSYEKL.

The chain recombines TRBV3-1 (or the pseudogene TRBV3-2) with TRBJ2-1; TRBD2 matches at 8 bases. Losses at the gene ends were 0 bases for V and 0 bases for J; bases not matched to a gene: 1. The CDR3 sequence is 16 residues long. Germline CDR1 is LGHDT and CDR2 is YNNKEL (reference sequence). The CDR3 region has the DNA TGTGCCAGCAGCCAAGAACGGGGGGGCTCCTACAATGAGCAGTTCTTC. This sequence encodes CASSQERGGSYNEQFF.

The chain uses TRBV7-2 and TRBJ1-1; TRBD1 is a possible D gene (5 bases). The CDR3 covers 14 residues. The germline gives CDR1 SGHTA, CDR2 FQGNSA. Trimming pared 5 bases from V and 4 bases from J, leaving 14 bases between. This chain's CDR3 is CASSTSNRPTEAFF. CDR3 sequence (DNA): TGTGCCAGCAGCACCTCGAACAGGCCCACTGAAGCTTTCTTT.

This chain links TRBV2 with TRBJ1-2, with 8 bases that match TRBD1. The germline gives CDR1 SNHLY, CDR2 FYNNEI. The CDR3 consists of 14 residues. Unmatched junction bases numbered 5, after V lost 5 bases and J lost 3 bases. CDR3 in amino acids: CASSSDRADYGYTF. CDR3 nucleotide sequence: TGTGCCAGCAGTTCGGACAGGGCGGACTATGGCTACACCTTC.

This clone was seen a few times. The chain is built from TRBV18 and TRBJ1-1, with 8 bases lining up with TRBD1. Germline V gene data show CDR1 as KGHSH and CDR2 as LQKENI. The CDR3 covers 12 residues. Losses at the gene ends were 0 bases for V and 10 bases for J; bases not matched to a gene: 1. The CDR3 coding sequence is TGTGCCAGCTCACCACCCGACAGGGGAGCTTTCTTT. This encodes CASSPPDRGAFF.

The J gene is TRBJ1-1, the V gene TRBV19, with 9 positions matching TRBD1. V shed 5 bases and J 5 bases; nucleotides not matched to a gene: 9. Per the germline V gene, CDR1 is LNHDA and CDR2 is SQIVND (reference sequence). This CDR3 spans 15 amino acids. CDR3 coding DNA: TGTGCCAGTAGTCCAGGGGACAGGGTCGGTACTGAAGCTTTCTTT. Its translation is CASSPGDRVGTEAFF.

This sequence joins TRBV7-2 and TRBJ2-3; 9 nucleotides align to TRBD1. V trimming: 3 bases; J trimming: 3 bases; junction bases outside the gene matches: 4. CDR1 and CDR2 (germline): SGHTA, FQGNSA. This CDR3 is 15 amino acids long. CDR3 coding DNA: TGTGCCAGCAGCTTGCAGACAGGGGGGACAGATACGCAGTATTTT. Its protein is CASSLQTGGTDTQYF.

This clone was counted a single time. The V call is TRBV4-3, the J call TRBJ1-2, with D possibly TRBD1 on 5 matching bases. The CDR3 covers 14 residues. V was trimmed by 3 bases and J by 8 bases, leaving 16 bases between them. Germline loops: CDR1 LGHNA, CDR2 YSLEER. The CDR3 DNA reads TGCGCCAGCAGCCAGTCGGGTTGGCAGGGAGGCTACACCTTC. As protein: CASSQSGWQGGYTF.

This chain links TRBV6-5 with TRBJ1-4; a possible D gene is TRBD1 (5 bases). This CDR3 is 13 amino acids long. From germline, CDR1 is MNHEY and CDR2 SVGAGI. Trimming shortened V by 7 bases and J by 7 bases, and 13 bases separated the two germline ends. The CDR3 loop is CASTPSGGEKLFF. CDR3 DNA sequence: TGTGCCAGCACACCATCGGGGGGTGAAAAACTGTTTTTT.

The chain employs TRBV29-1 and TRBJ2-1; 13 bases agree with TRBD2. Germline assignment: CDR1 SQVTM and CDR2 ANQGSEA. Trimming took 7 bases from V and 5 from J; bases not matched to a gene: 5. This CDR3 spans 14 amino acids. DNA of the CDR3: TGCAGCGGCCGACTAGCGGGGGGAGACAATGAGCAGTTCTTC. Protein product: CSGRLAGGDNEQFF.

This chain uses TRBV18 with TRBJ1-4; no clear D gene. This CDR3 has 14 residues. Germline V gives CDR1 KGHSH, CDR2 LQKENI. The V gene lost 6 bases and the J gene lost 0 bases, with 8 bases spanning the gap. The CDR3 DNA sequence: TGTGCCAGCTCCTCGTCTACAACTAATGAAAAACTGTTTTTT. This translates into CASSSSTTNEKLFF.

J is TRBJ1-1 and V is TRBV5-6, with 7 bases identical to TRBD1. Losses at the gene ends were 4 bases for V and 10 bases for J; bases not matched to a gene: 10. The CDR3 runs 13 residues. Per germline, CDR1 SGHDT and CDR2 YYEEEE. The DNA of the CDR3 is TGTGCCAGCAGCACCGGGACAGCCCGGGTAGCTTTCTTT. It specifies CASSTGTARVAFF.

The chain links TRBV11-2 to TRBJ1-2; perhaps TRBD1 as D (5 bases). The CDR3 totals 11 residues. Between the trimmed V and J ends, which lost 8 bases and 8 bases, there was a span of 12 bases. The germline CDR1 and CDR2 sequences are SGHAT and FQNNGV. For the CDR3, the DNA is TGTGCCAGCCGCGGAGGGGTAGGCTACACCTTC. As protein: CASRGGVGYTF. Supplemented by reference TRBV11-2 and TRBJ1-2, the full variable domain reads EAGVAQSPRYKIIEKRQSVAFWCNPISGHATLYWYQQILGQGPKLLIQFQNNGVVDDSQLPKDRFSAERLKGVDSTLKIQPAKLEDSAVYLCASRGGVGYTFGSGTRLTVV.

The rearrangement uses TRBV27 and TRBJ1-5; no definite D call. The V end was cut by 3 bases, the J end by 7 bases, with 13 bases between. The CDR3 is 14 residues long. Germline V gene data show CDR1 as MNHEY and CDR2 as SMNVEV (reference sequence). This CDR3 is CASSFMGGGQPQHF. CDR3 coding DNA: TGTGCCAGCAGTTTTATGGGAGGTGGGCAGCCCCAGCATTTT.

The chain uses TRBV11-2 and TRBJ1-4, with 8 nucleotides matching TRBD1. This CDR3 contains 16 residues. V lost 5 bases to trimming and J lost 6 bases; unmatched junction nucleotides: 11. Per the germline V gene, CDR1 is SGHAT and CDR2 is FQNNGV. The DNA of the CDR3 is TGTGCCAGCAGCCCGAGACCCAGGGGGCGGTATGAAAAACTGTTTTTT. Translating it yields CASSPRPRGRYEKLFF. Drawing the rest from reference TRBV11-2 and TRBJ1-4, the complete variable domain is EAGVAQSPRYKIIEKRQSVAFWCNPISGHATLYWYQQILGQGPKLLIQFQNNGVVDDSQLPKDRFSAERLKGVDSTLKIQPAKLEDSAVYLCASSPRPRGRYEKLFFGSGTQLSVL.

J is TRBJ1-5 and V is TRBV7-8, with 7 bases that match TRBD1. Unmatched junction bases numbered 11, after V lost 5 bases and J lost 10 bases. This CDR3 comprises 14 residues. Looked up from germline, CDR1 is SGHVS and CDR2 is FQNEAQ. CDR3 DNA sequence: TGTGCCAGCAGCGTAGACAGGGTCTTGGTTCCCCAGCATTTT. Protein: CASSVDRVLVPQHF.

This sequence joins TRBV2 and TRBJ2-7; 10 bases fit TRBD2. CDR3 length: 17 amino acids. After removal of 3 bases from V and 7 bases from J, the junction contained 15 bases not matched to a gene. CDR1 SNHLY and CDR2 FYNNEI come from the germline V gene. CDR3 residues: CASSESPSGGGPGEQYF. CDR3 coding DNA: TGTGCCAGCAGTGAGTCCCCTAGCGGGGGAGGCCCGGGAGAGCAGTACTTC.

In this sample, this clone turned up once. The rearrangement links TRBV11-2 to TRBJ2-1; possible D gene TRBD2, 7 bases. The CDR3 covers 17 residues. Trimming cost V 6 bases and J 1 base, with 19 bases left between them. The germline V gene has CDR1 SGHAT and CDR2 FQNNGV. CDR3 loop: CASRPRRGPSSYNEQFF. The CDR3 DNA reads TGTGCCAGCAGGCCAAGGCGGGGGCCTTCATCCTACAATGAGCAGTTCTTC. Combining the CDR3 with reference TRBV11-2 and TRBJ2-1 gives the whole variable domain EAGVAQSPRYKIIEKRQSVAFWCNPISGHATLYWYQQILGQGPKLLIQFQNNGVVDDSQLPKDRFSAERLKGVDSTLKIQPAKLEDSAVYLCASRPRRGPSSYNEQFFGPGTRLTVL.

The J gene is TRBJ1-5, the V gene TRBV19; 7 bases match TRBD1. With V trimmed by 5 bases and J by 4 bases, 14 bases remained unmatched. Germline-derived CDR1 and CDR2 are LNHDA and SQIVND (reference sequence). The CDR3 sequence is 17 residues long. In DNA form, the CDR3 reads TGTGCCAGTAGTGACCCATCAGGGGGGCCCTTTAATCAGCCCCAGCATTTT. It yields the protein CASSDPSGGPFNQPQHF.

J is TRBJ1-1 and V is TRBV20-1; D is uncertain. CDR1 is DFQATT and CDR2 is SNEGSKA in the germline V gene (reference sequence). The CDR3 totals 12 residues. V was cut by 3 bases and J by 6 bases, with 11 bases left in between. CDR3 loop: CSASVGRPEAFF. CDR3 nucleotides: TGCAGTGCTAGTGTGGGCAGGCCTGAAGCTTTCTTT.

This chain links TRBV5-1 with TRBJ2-7; D gene unclear. The CDR3 totals 14 residues. Trimming pared 5 bases from V and 5 bases from J, leaving 17 bases between. Germline CDR1 and CDR2: SGHRS and YFSETQ. In nucleotides, the CDR3 is TGCGCCAGCAGGCGATGGGTGGAGTACGACGAGCAGTACTTC. Amino acids: CASRRWVEYDEQYF. The full variable domain, completed using reference TRBV5-1 and TRBJ2-7, is KAGVTQTPRYLIKTRGQQVTLSCSPISGHRSVSWYQQTPGQGLQFLFEYFSETQRNKGNFPGRFSGRQFSNSRSEMNVSTLELGDSALYLCASRRWVEYDEQYFGPGTRLTVT.

CDR3: CASSFGVSSYNEQFF. For the CDR3, the DNA is TGTGCCAGCAGCTTCGGGGTGAGCTCCTACAATGAGCAGTTCTTC. The chain is built from TRBV7-6 and TRBJ2-1; TRBD2 is a possible D gene (5 bases). This CDR3 comprises 15 residues. The germline V gene has CDR1 SGHVS and CDR2 FNYEAQ. V was cut by 3 bases and J by 0 bases, with 9 bases left in between.

J is TRBJ2-5 and V is TRBV7-9, with 8 bases aligning to TRBD1. Germline trimming cut 5 bases from V and 5 bases from J; bases unmatched to any gene: 13. Germline V gene sequence: CDR1 SEHNR, CDR2 FQNEAQ (reference sequence). The CDR3 has 16 residues. Here the CDR3 DNA reads TGTGCCAGCAGCCACGGACAGGGAAAGGGAAGGGAGACCCAGTACTTC. Its protein product is CASSHGQGKGRETQYF.

V is TRBV30 and J is TRBJ2-3; TRBD2 might be the D (5 bases). CDR1 is GTSNPN and CDR2 is SVGIG in the germline V gene (reference sequence). Deletions cut 2 bases from V and 3 bases from J, with 21 bases between. The CDR3 is 17 amino acids. The CDR3 coding sequence is TGTGCCTGGAGTCCCCGGAGGAAGGACCTAGGGACAGATACGCAGTATTTT. Translating it yields CAWSPRRKDLGTDTQYF.

Only a few counts were recorded for this clone. The chain uses TRBV27 and TRBJ2-7; 9 nucleotides line up with TRBD1. Germline V CDR1 and CDR2: MNHEY, SMNVEV (reference sequence). V was pared by 6 bases and J by 5 bases, with 8 bases of the junction left unmatched. The CDR3 totals 14 residues. For the CDR3, the DNA is TGTGCCAGCAGCCGAACAGGGGGCTACCACGAGCAGTACTTC. Its translation: CASSRTGGYHEQYF.

V gene TRBV20-1 combines with J gene TRBJ1-1; TRBD1 is a possible D gene (5 bases). The CDR3 covers 15 residues. V lost 3 bases and J 4 bases, leaving 18 bases between the germline ends. Germline CDR1 reads DFQATT; CDR2 reads SNEGSKA (reference sequence). The CDR3: CSASLSRGIGTEAFF. The CDR3 bases are TGCAGTGCTAGTCTTTCTCGGGGGATAGGCACTGAAGCTTTCTTT.

The J gene is TRBJ1-3, the V gene TRBV12-5; 8 bases map to TRBD1. The CDR3 runs to 17 residues. CDR1 and CDR2 from the germline V gene are LGHNT and FRNRAP. Losses at the gene ends were 6 bases for V and 4 bases for J; bases not matched to a gene: 14. The CDR3, as DNA: TGTGCTAGTGGAGATGCCCCCGGACAGGGCTCGGGAAACACCATATATTTT. Encoded protein: CASGDAPGQGSGNTIYF.

The gene calls are TRBV2 and TRBJ2-7; 13 bases map to TRBD2. The CDR3 is 18 residues long. Germline values: CDR1 SNHLY, CDR2 FYNNEI. Germline trimming cut 1 base from V and 2 bases from J; bases unmatched to any gene: 8. The chain's CDR3 is CASSEGLAGGFKTYEQYF. Written as DNA, the CDR3 is TGTGCCAGCAGTGAAGGACTAGCGGGGGGATTTAAAACCTACGAGCAGTACTTC.

V and J are TRBV6-5 and TRBJ1-5; D might be TRBD1 (5 bases). The CDR3 is 14 amino acids. Trimming took 8 bases from V and 0 from J, leaving 11 bases between them. Germline V gene data show CDR1 as MNHEY and CDR2 as SVGAGI. CDR3 DNA: TGTGCCAGCGCAGGGCATTATAGCAATCAGCCCCAGCATTTT. This translates into CASAGHYSNQPQHF.